These 28 T cell receptor beta chains originate from one sample sequenced in a study of cytomegalovirus exposure and HLA in healthy donors. TCRdb's table, derived via immunoSEQ multiplex PCR, lists solely in-frame clones and lacks some. The top ten hold around 1.5% of the sample, which has about 70,000 clones, around 94% seen once. The sequenced sample was PBMCs. The receptors derive from a young man in good health and CMV-seropositive.

CDR3 protein: CASSLEVDTQYF. The CDR3 nucleotides are TGTGCCAGCAGCCTGGAGGTGGATACGCAGTATTTT. This chain links TRBV4-2 with TRBJ2-3, with D possibly TRBD2 on 5 matching bases. This CDR3 comprises 12 residues. V lost 4 bases and J 6 bases, leaving 8 bases between the germline ends. The germline gives CDR1 LGHNA, CDR2 YNFKEQ.

The chain uses TRBV27 and TRBJ2-7; no firm D call. Germline CDR1 and CDR2: MNHEY and SMNVEV (reference sequence). The CDR3 has 13 amino acids. V lost 3 bases and J lost 5, with 11 bases in between. CDR3 protein: CASSFNGDHEQYF. CDR3 coding DNA: TGTGCCAGCAGTTTCAACGGAGACCACGAGCAGTACTTC.

DNA for the CDR3: TGCAGCGTGCTAGCCGGAAACACCATATATTTT. Its translation: CSVLAGNTIYF. The V call is TRBV29-1, the J call TRBJ1-3; no firm D call. Trimming removed 6 bases at V and 4 bases at J, with 7 bases between. The CDR3 sequence is 11 residues long. Germline V gene sequence: CDR1 SQVTM, CDR2 ANQGSEA.

This CDR3 is CASSEPKPGLATGTSSYNEQFF. CDR3 DNA sequence: TGCGCCAGCAGTGAGCCCAAACCGGGACTAGCGACAGGTACCAGCTCCTACAATGAGCAGTTCTTC. V gene TRBV10-1 combines with J gene TRBJ2-1, with TRBD2 matching over 10 bases. Per germline, CDR1 WNHNN and CDR2 SYGVQD (reference sequence). The CDR3 totals 22 residues. V was pared by 2 bases and J by 0 bases, with 19 bases of the junction left unmatched.

This clone was counted a few times. The rearrangement links TRBV2 to TRBJ2-7; a weak D match, TRBD2 (6 bases). In germline, CDR1 is SNHLY, CDR2 FYNNEI. Trimming took 6 bases from V and 7 from J, leaving 19 bases between them. This CDR3 is built from 14 residues. CDR3 sequence (DNA): TGTGCCAGCAGGCCGACTTGGGGGGTTGGGGAGCAGTACTTC. Translated: CASRPTWGVGEQYF.

The V and J genes are TRBV7-9 and TRBJ2-1; 9 bases agree with TRBD2. J lost 9 bases, V lost 8 bases, and 11 bases had no gene match. Germline lookup yields CDR1 SEHNR and CDR2 FQNEAQ (reference sequence). This CDR3 region has 14 residues. The CDR3 sequence is CASPAGAGGPEQFF. The CDR3 region has the DNA TGTGCCAGCCCCGCGGGGGCGGGAGGGCCTGAGCAGTTCTTC.

This clone was recorded only once. V gene TRBV19 combines with J gene TRBJ2-4; 7 bases are shared with TRBD1. The germline gives CDR1 LNHDA, CDR2 SQIVND (reference sequence). V lost 10 bases, J lost 10 bases, and 7 bases stayed unmatched. The CDR3 contains 11 residues. DNA of the CDR3: TGTGCCACTCGACAGGGTTGGATTCAGTACTTC. It yields the protein CATRQGWIQYF.

The chain uses TRBV4-1 and TRBJ1-2; 9 nucleotides line up with TRBD1. This CDR3 has 16 residues. J gave up 8 bases and V 0 bases, and 10 bases lay outside the gene matches. Per the germline V gene, CDR1 is MGHRA and CDR2 is YSYEKL. The CDR3 region is CASSQEGGTGSGGYTF. The CDR3, as DNA: TGCGCCAGCAGCCAAGAGGGGGGGACAGGGAGTGGCGGCTACACCTTC.

The chain joins TRBV11-3 to TRBJ1-3, with D possibly TRBD1 on 5 matching bases. V was cut by 5 bases and J by 0 bases, with 14 bases left in between. CDR1 and CDR2 (germline): SGHNT, YENEEA. The CDR3 sequence is 16 residues long. The CDR3 reads CASSAMGRNSGNTIYF. DNA of the CDR3: TGTGCCAGCAGCGCCATGGGGCGAAACTCTGGAAACACCATATATTTT.

The V and J genes are TRBV2 and TRBJ2-1, with unresolved D. The V gene's germline CDR1 is SNHLY and CDR2 FYNNEI. The CDR3 spans 11 residues. V shed 7 bases and J shed 1 base, with 2 bases lying between them. DNA for the CDR3: TGTGCCAGCACGTCCTACAATGAGCAGTTCTTC. This sequence encodes CASTSYNEQFF.

The chain links TRBV9 to TRBJ2-7; D remains unclear. Trimming took off 4 bases at V and 2 bases at J, with 16 bases between the two ends. Per germline, CDR1 SGDLS and CDR2 YYNGEE. This CDR3 is 15 amino acids long. CDR3 amino acids: CASSPHPSATYEQYF. The CDR3 DNA reads TGTGCCAGCAGCCCCCACCCCAGCGCCACCTACGAGCAGTACTTC.

This clone has a single count. The chain uses TRBV19 and TRBJ2-2; D remains ambiguous. CDR1 is LNHDA and CDR2 is SQIVND in the germline V gene (reference sequence). V was shortened by 2 bases and J by 4 bases, with 11 bases between the two germline ends. This CDR3 comprises 15 residues. The CDR3 reads CASSIRSGSTGELFF. Here the CDR3 DNA reads TGTGCCAGTAGTATAAGGTCAGGTAGCACCGGGGAGCTGTTTTTT.

The rearrangement links TRBV11-1 to TRBJ2-1; maybe TRBD2 (6 bases). Trimming pared 5 bases from V and 6 bases from J, leaving 17 bases between. CDR1 and CDR2 (germline): SGHAT, FQDESV (reference sequence). The CDR3 is 15 amino acids. The CDR3 bases are TGTGCCAGCAGCCCTCCCGGAGGGCCCCGCAATGAGCAGTTCTTC. It is translated as CASSPPGGPRNEQFF. The full variable domain, in which reference TRBV11-1 and TRBJ2-1 provide the parts outside the CDR3, is EAEVAQSPRYKITEKSQAVAFWCDPISGHATLYWYRQILGQGPELLVQFQDESVVDDSQLPKDRFSAERLKGVDSTLKIQPAELGDSAMYLCASSPPGGPRNEQFFGPGTRLTVL.

CDR3 coding DNA: TGTGCCACCCGGAGCGGGAGGTCCTACAATGAGCAGTTCTTC. Its protein is CATRSGRSYNEQFF. The gene calls are TRBV19 and TRBJ2-1; the match to TRBD2 covers 9 bases. CDR3 length: 14 amino acids. Germline CDR1 and CDR2: LNHDA and SQIVND (reference sequence). The ends lost 10 bases at V and 1 base at J; junction bases unmatched: 5.

With respect to this clone: Other DNA sequences in the same sample also yield this CDR3. CDR3 nucleotide sequence: TGCGCCAGCAGCTCCGGACTAGCGGGGGTCTACGAGCAGTACTTC. It is translated as CASSSGLAGVYEQYF. J is TRBJ2-7 and V is TRBV5-1; 13 nucleotides align to TRBD2. Trimming removed 3 bases from V and 3 bases from J; junction bases left unmatched: 3. The CDR3 consists of 15 residues. Germline CDR1 and CDR2: SGHRS and YFSETQ.

This chain uses TRBV6-6 with TRBJ2-1, with 7 bases lining up with TRBD2. CDR1 is MNHNY and CDR2 is SVGAGI in the germline V gene (reference sequence). V lost 1 base and J lost 10; bases outside the gene matches: 13. CDR3 length: 16 amino acids. The CDR3: CASSYYPAGTYREQFF. Written as DNA, the CDR3 is TGTGCCAGCAGTTACTATCCAGCGGGGACCTACAGGGAGCAGTTCTTC.

The gene calls are TRBV5-5 and TRBJ2-7, with 7 bases aligning to TRBD1. The trim removed 3 bases at V and 3 bases at J, leaving 6 bases unmatched. Germline-derived CDR1 and CDR2 are SGHKS and YYEKEE (reference sequence). The length of the CDR3 is 14 residues. For the CDR3, the DNA is TGTGCCAGCAGCTCCACAGGGGTAAACTACGAGCAGTACTTC. This translates into CASSSTGVNYEQYF.

The chain employs TRBV6-1 and TRBJ2-2; tentatively, D is TRBD1 (5 bases). V was shortened by 5 bases and J by 4 bases, with 17 bases between the two germline ends. Germline CDR1 reads MNHNS; CDR2 reads SASEGT. This CDR3 is built from 16 residues. The CDR3 region is CASSQDRRVSTGELFF. The CDR3 nucleotides read TGTGCCAGCAGTCAAGACCGCAGGGTCTCCACCGGGGAGCTGTTTTTT.

The V gene is TRBV27, the J gene TRBJ2-7; unclear D gene. Germline V CDR1 and CDR2: MNHEY, SMNVEV (reference sequence). The V end was cut by 6 bases, the J end by 2 bases, with 11 bases between. This CDR3 is built from 13 residues. The CDR3 nucleotides read TGTGCCAGCAGCCCGGAGCCCCCCTACGAGCAGTACTTC. This gives the protein CASSPEPPYEQYF.

V usage is TRBV30 and J usage is TRBJ1-2, with TRBD1 identical over 10 bases. CDR1 and CDR2 from the germline V gene are GTSNPN and SVGIG (reference sequence). This CDR3 spans 14 amino acids. V lost 1 base to trimming and J lost 2 bases; unmatched junction nucleotides: 1. CDR3 in DNA: TGTGCCTGGAGTGGACAGGGGGCGAACTATGGCTACACCTTC. Amino acids: CAWSGQGANYGYTF.

The rearrangement links TRBV29-1 to TRBJ1-3, with D maybe TRBD1 (5 bases). The V gene lost 4 bases and the J gene lost 7 bases, with 11 bases spanning the gap. CDR1 SQVTM and CDR2 ANQGSEA come from the germline V gene. This CDR3 is 12 amino acids long. The CDR3 protein is CSVGQYGNTIYF. The CDR3 DNA reads TGCAGCGTTGGACAGTACGGGAACACCATATATTTT.

This rearrangement joins TRBV5-6 to TRBJ2-7; TRBD1 is a possible D gene (5 bases). Trimming pared 3 bases from V and 5 bases from J, leaving 21 bases between. The CDR3 is 16 amino acids. CDR1 is SGHDT and CDR2 is YYEEEE in the germline V gene. The CDR3 is CASSSAVGPYTHEQYF. In DNA form, the CDR3 reads TGTGCCAGCAGCTCGGCTGTGGGGCCCTACACCCACGAGCAGTACTTC.

The chain links TRBV11-2 to TRBJ2-7; tentative D call: TRBD2 (7 bases). CDR1 is SGHAT, CDR2 FQNNGV, per germline. The V and J ends lost 2 bases and 5 bases respectively, with 19 bases between them. The CDR3 consists of 16 residues. DNA for the CDR3: TGTGCCAGCAGCTTACTCCTCACCATGCGGGGGCACGAGCAGTACTTC. Protein product: CASSLLLTMRGHEQYF.

J is TRBJ2-7 and V is TRBV28; TRBD1 matches at 10 bases. With 4 bases clipped from V and 1 base from J, the junction kept 19 bases outside the gene matches. Germline V CDR1 and CDR2: MDHEN, SYDVKM. This CDR3 has 20 amino acids. The CDR3 sequence: CASSSGGLGTGVVNSYEQYF. Written as DNA, the CDR3 is TGTGCCAGCAGTTCTGGTGGGTTGGGGACAGGGGTCGTTAATTCCTACGAGCAGTACTTC.

The chain has TRBV19 and TRBJ2-1; 7 bases match TRBD2. The V and J ends lost 6 bases and 5 bases, in that order; junction bases with no gene match: 7. Germline V gives CDR1 LNHDA, CDR2 SQIVND (reference sequence). The CDR3 sequence is 14 residues long. As DNA, the CDR3 is TGTGCCAGTAGGGGGCTAGCGGTGGACAATGAGCAGTTCTTC. Translation gives CASRGLAVDNEQFF.

This clone was seen only once. CDR3 DNA sequence: TGTGCCAGCTCTCCGTCAGGGCTCCGCCCTCAAGAGACCCAGTACTTC. This sequence encodes CASSPSGLRPQETQYF. The chain combines TRBV18 with TRBJ2-5; TRBD1 is a possible D gene (5 bases). The V and J ends lost 6 bases and 2 bases respectively, with 19 bases between them. The CDR3 extends over 16 amino acids. Germline CDR1 and CDR2: KGHSH and LQKENI. The variable domain in full, completed from reference TRBV18 and TRBJ2-5, reads NAGVMQNPRHLVRRRGQEARLRCSPMKGHSHVYWYRQLPEEGLKFMVYLQKENIIDESGMPKERFSAEFPKEGPSILRIQQVVRGDSAAYFCASSPSGLRPQETQYFGPGTRLLVL.

In DNA form, the CDR3 reads TGCGCCAGCAGCTTGGCCTGGCAGGGAAGAAACATTCAGTACTTC. Translation: CASSLAWQGRNIQYF. The rearrangement uses TRBV5-1 and TRBJ2-4, with D maybe TRBD1 (5 bases). This CDR3 spans 15 amino acids. Germline V gene lookup returns CDR1 SGHRS and CDR2 YFSETQ. Trimming removed 0 bases at V and 6 bases at J, with 13 bases between.

This chain connects TRBV6-1 to TRBJ1-2, with TRBD1 matching over 9 bases. The CDR3 length is 15 residues. J was trimmed by 4 bases and V by 6 bases; bases with no gene match: 9. Germline-derived CDR1 and CDR2 are MNHNS and SASEGT. As DNA, the CDR3 is TGTGCCAGCAGCACAGGGGGCGCTTCAGGCTATGGCTACACCTTC. Residues: CASSTGGASGYGYTF.